This T cell receptor (beta chain) was recovered during a study of T cell responses to AZD1222 COVID-19 vaccine. General study points: Spike-specific TCR breadth and depth both grew after two AZD1222 doses. Only a handful of people who got AZD1222 tested seropositive at baseline. The donor cohort was predominantly white British with a female majority, and clonal diversity may have been underestimated.

In the case of this clone: The antigen remains unidentified.

The CDR3 spans 17 residues. The trim removed 0 bases at V and 3 bases at J, leaving 9 bases unmatched. Germline CDR1 and CDR2: SGHRS and YFSETQ. Clones were read by immunoSEQ multiplex PCR, and TCRdb kept only the in-frame ones, dropping some. This sample has around 50,000 clones, with about 89% found just once. Here the sequenced sample was peripheral blood, taken 28 days after the second AZD1222 dose. This clonotype was obtained from an adult who received the AZD1222 COVID-19 vaccine. V usage is TRBV5-1 and J usage is TRBJ2-5, with 9 bases matching TRBD2. The CDR3 protein is CASSLALTSGTKETQYF. DNA of the CDR3: TGCGCCAGCAGCTTGGCCCTGACTAGCGGAACCAAAGAGACCCAGTACTTC.